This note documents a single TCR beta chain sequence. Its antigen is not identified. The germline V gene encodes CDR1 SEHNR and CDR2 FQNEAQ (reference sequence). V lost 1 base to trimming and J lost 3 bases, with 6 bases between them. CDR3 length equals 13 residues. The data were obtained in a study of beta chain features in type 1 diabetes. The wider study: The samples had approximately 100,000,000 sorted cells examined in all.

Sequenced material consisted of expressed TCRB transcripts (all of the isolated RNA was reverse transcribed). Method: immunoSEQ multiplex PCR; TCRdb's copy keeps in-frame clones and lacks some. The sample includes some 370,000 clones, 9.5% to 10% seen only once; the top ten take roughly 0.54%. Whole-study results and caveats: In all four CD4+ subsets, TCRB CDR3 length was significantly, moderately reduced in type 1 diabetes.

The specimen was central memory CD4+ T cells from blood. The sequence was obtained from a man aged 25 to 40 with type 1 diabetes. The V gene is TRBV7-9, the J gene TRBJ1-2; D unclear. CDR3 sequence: CASSLVVDYGYTF. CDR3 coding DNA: TGTGCCAGCAGCTTAGTCGTAGACTATGGCTACACCTTC.